This TCR beta chain was recovered during a study of T cell responses to AZD1222 COVID-19 vaccine. Study-level findings and limits: Spike-specific TCR breadth and depth were elevated following two AZD1222 doses. Most donors were white British, females outnumbered males, and clonal diversity was possibly underestimated. Of spike-specific TCRs, nearly half reportedly target regions left unmutated in variants.

Clones were read by immunoSEQ multiplex PCR, and TCRdb kept only the in-frame ones, dropping some. The sample lists roughly 120,000 clones; over 85% were seen once. Germline V gene sequence: CDR1 MNHEY, CDR2 SVGAGI. V lost 2 bases and J lost 7; bases outside the gene matches: 11. There are 16 residues in the CDR3. Notes on this clone: Its target is not known.

Pooled together were second doses at about 4 or about 12 weeks. This receptor was taken from an adult who received the AZD1222 COVID-19 vaccine. The rearrangement joins TRBV6-5 to TRBJ2-7, with TRBD1 matching 10 bases. The sample here was peripheral blood, taken 28 days after the second AZD1222 dose. This CDR3 reads CASSYGYGTGELEQYF. CDR3 sequence (DNA): TGTGCCAGCAGTTACGGATATGGGACAGGGGAATTAGAGCAGTACTTC.